Below are 14 T cell receptor beta chains sequenced from a single sample in a study of cytomegalovirus exposure and HLA in healthy donors. Sequenced by immunoSEQ multiplex PCR; TCRdb stores in-frame clones only, minus some. This table has around 300,000 clones, 88% appearing once. The sequenced sample consisted of PBMCs. The receptors derive from a man aged 30 to 45 in good health and CMV-seronegative.

This clone was counted a single time. The genes are TRBV5-4 and TRBJ2-7; possibly TRBD1 for D (6 bases). This CDR3 is 14 amino acids long. The V gene's germline CDR1 is SGHNT and CDR2 YYREEE (reference sequence). Trimming shortened V by 0 bases and J by 3 bases, and 10 bases separated the two germline ends. The CDR3 is CASSLGQEHYEQYF. The DNA of the CDR3 is TGTGCCAGCAGCTTGGGACAGGAGCACTACGAGCAGTACTTC.

The CDR3 region is CASSPQAGYQETQYF. CDR3 DNA sequence: TGTGCCAGCAGCCCCCAAGCAGGGTACCAAGAGACCCAGTACTTC. The chain joins TRBV5-5 to TRBJ2-5; a weak D match, TRBD1 (5 bases). Between the trimmed V and J ends, which lost 4 bases and 0 bases, there was a span of 13 bases. There are 15 residues in the CDR3. Germline lookup yields CDR1 SGHKS and CDR2 YYEKEE (reference sequence). Looking up the rest from reference TRBV5-5 and TRBJ2-5 gives the full variable domain: DAGVTQSPTHLIKTRGQQVTLRCSPISGHKSVSWYQQVLGQGPQFIFQYYEKEERGRGNFPDRFSARQFPNYSSELNVNALLLGDSALYLCASSPQAGYQETQYFGPGTRLLVL.

This clone was counted only a few times. The V call is TRBV18, the J call TRBJ2-7; 7 bases match TRBD1. CDR3 length: 13 residues. Germline V gene lookup returns CDR1 KGHSH and CDR2 LQKENI. The V and J ends lost 3 bases and 5 bases, in that order; junction bases with no gene match: 4. In nucleotides, the CDR3 is TGTGCCAGCTCACCCGACAGGGTCAACGAGCAGTACTTC. Translating gives CASSPDRVNEQYF. The complete variable domain, with remaining parts taken from reference TRBV18 and TRBJ2-7, reads NAGVMQNPRHLVRRRGQEARLRCSPMKGHSHVYWYRQLPEEGLKFMVYLQKENIIDESGMPKERFSAEFPKEGPSILRIQQVVRGDSAAYFCASSPDRVNEQYFGPGTRLTVT.

The J gene is TRBJ2-7, the V gene TRBV30, with 10 bases lining up with TRBD1. Germline trimming cut 1 base from V and 5 bases from J; bases unmatched to any gene: 2. The length of the CDR3 is 13 residues. Germline V gives CDR1 GTSNPN, CDR2 SVGIG (reference sequence). The CDR3 spells CAWSGTGGNEQYF. The CDR3 nucleotides are TGTGCCTGGAGTGGGACAGGGGGGAACGAGCAGTACTTC.

The chain links TRBV15 to TRBJ1-2; tentatively, D is TRBD1 (6 bases). The CDR3 runs 15 residues. Germline-derived CDR1 and CDR2 are LNHNV and YYDKDF (reference sequence). The germline V and J ends were trimmed by 4 bases and 0 bases, with 12 bases remaining between them. In DNA, the CDR3 is TGTGCCACCAGCAAGCCATACAGGGCTAACTATGGCTACACCTTC. The encoded protein is CATSKPYRANYGYTF. Using reference TRBV15 and TRBJ1-2 for the parts outside the CDR3, the full variable domain is DAMVIQNPRYQVTQFGKPVTLSCSQTLNHNVMYWYQQKSSQAPKLLFHYYDKDFNNEADTPDNFQSRRPNTSFCFLDIRSPGLGDTAMYLCATSKPYRANYGYTFGSGTRLTVV.

The chain has TRBV7-9 and TRBJ2-1; D ambiguous. V lost 7 bases, J lost 1 base, and 8 bases lay in between. There are 13 residues in the CDR3. In germline, CDR1 is SEHNR, CDR2 FQNEAQ (reference sequence). This CDR3 is CASTEASYNEQFF. In DNA, the CDR3 is TGTGCCAGCACCGAAGCTTCCTACAATGAGCAGTTCTTC.

The gene calls are TRBV4-1 and TRBJ1-6, with a possible D match to TRBD1 (6 bases). Germline CDR1 and CDR2: MGHRA and YSYEKL. The CDR3 contains 16 residues. Trimming removed 0 bases from V and 9 bases from J, with 15 bases in between. The CDR3 sequence: CASSQDRGAWSSPLHF. The DNA for the CDR3 is TGCGCCAGCAGCCAAGATCGGGGGGCCTGGAGTTCACCCCTCCACTTT.

The genes are TRBV11-2 and TRBJ2-1, with D perhaps TRBD1 (5 bases). The CDR3 runs 14 residues. Trimming stripped 5 bases from V and 2 bases from J, with 10 bases between. From germline, CDR1 is SGHAT and CDR2 FQNNGV. The CDR3 DNA reads TGTGCCAGCAGCCCAGTAGGGGCCTACAATGAGCAGTTCTTC. Its translation: CASSPVGAYNEQFF.

The V gene is TRBV5-1, the J gene TRBJ2-7; D may be TRBD1 (5 bases). This CDR3 has 12 residues. Germline CDR1 and CDR2: SGHRS and YFSETQ. Trimming removed 6 bases from V and 0 bases from J, with 7 bases in between. The CDR3 DNA reads as TGCGCCAGCAAGGGGTCCTCCTACGAGCAGTACTTC. It translates to CASKGSSYEQYF.

The genes are TRBV6-6 and TRBJ2-2; 8 positions agree with TRBD1. CDR1 MNHNY and CDR2 SVGAGI come from the germline V gene (reference sequence). This CDR3 has 12 residues. Trimming removed 7 bases from V and 5 bases from J; junction bases left unmatched: 0. The DNA of the CDR3 is TGTGCCAGCAACAGGGGGACCGGGGAGCTGTTTTTT. Protein sequence: CASNRGTGELFF.

Details on this clone: The same CDR3 also results from other DNA sequences found in this sample. The rearrangement links TRBV5-5 to TRBJ1-2; D unclear. The CDR3 is 14 residues long. Germline CDR1 is SGHKS and CDR2 is YYEKEE (reference sequence). The V end was cut by 1 base, the J end by 0 bases, with 7 bases between. The CDR3 loop reads CASSLPQANYGYTF. Here the CDR3 DNA reads TGTGCCAGCAGCTTGCCGCAGGCTAACTATGGCTACACCTTC.

This clone appeared a few times. The genes are TRBV11-2 and TRBJ1-6; D remains unclear. Per the germline V gene, CDR1 is SGHAT and CDR2 is FQNNGV. The CDR3 is 14 amino acids. V was shortened by 2 bases and J by 9 bases, with 11 bases between the two germline ends. CDR3 sequence (DNA): TGTGCCAGCAGCTTACGGAAGGGAGGTTCACCCCTCCACTTT. Amino acid sequence: CASSLRKGGSPLHF.

This clone was picked up a small number of times. J is TRBJ2-7 and V is TRBV6-5, with 7 bases identical to TRBD1. CDR3 length: 13 amino acids. Germline values: CDR1 MNHEY, CDR2 SVGAGI. The CDR3, as DNA: TGTGTCACCATCTCCCGGGACAGCTACGAGCAGTACTTC. The encoded protein is CVTISRDSYEQYF.

This chain uses TRBV7-2 with TRBJ1-3, with D hard to call. Germline CDR1 reads SGHTA; CDR2 reads FQGNSA. CDR3 size: 15 residues. Between the trimmed V and J ends, which lost 5 bases and 1 base, there was a span of 12 bases. CDR3 bases: TGTGCCAGCAGCCTCTTTTTCCTGTCTGGAAACACCATATATTTT. Its protein is CASSLFFLSGNTIYF.